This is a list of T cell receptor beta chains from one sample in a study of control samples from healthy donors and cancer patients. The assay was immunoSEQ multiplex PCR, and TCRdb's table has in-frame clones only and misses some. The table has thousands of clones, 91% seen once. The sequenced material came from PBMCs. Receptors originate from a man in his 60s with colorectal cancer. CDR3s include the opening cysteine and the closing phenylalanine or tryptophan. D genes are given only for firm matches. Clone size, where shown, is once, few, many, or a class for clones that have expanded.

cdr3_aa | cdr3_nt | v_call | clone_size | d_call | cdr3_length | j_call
CASRQTGYNEQFF | TGTGCCAGCAGACAAACAGGGTACAATGAGCAGTTCTTC | TRBV2 | . | . | 13 | TRBJ2-1
CASSLGGRKTQYF | TGTGCCAGCAGTTTAGGGGGTCGGAAGACCCAGTACTTC | TRBV28 | . | . | 13 | TRBJ2-5
CASSLLGQPEDEQFF | TGTGCCAGCAGCCTGCTAGGACAGCCTGAGGATGAGCAGTTCTTC | TRBV7-2 | . | . | 15 | TRBJ2-1
CASSPGQANYGYTF | TGTGCCAGCAGCCCGGGACAGGCTAACTATGGCTACACCTTC | TRBV28 | . | TRBD1 | 14 | TRBJ1-2
CASSVGPGSVYEQYF | TGTGCCAGCAGCGTAGGCCCAGGGAGCGTCTACGAGCAGTACTTC | TRBV9 | . | . | 15 | TRBJ2-7
CASRLSEDSYEQYF | TGTGCCAGTAGACTGTCAGAGGACTCCTACGAGCAGTACTTC | TRBV3-1/TRBV3-2 | . | . | 14 | TRBJ2-7
CASSVSAHYNEQFF | TGTGCCAGCAGTGTGTCGGCCCACTACAATGAGCAGTTCTTC | TRBV2 | . | . | 14 | TRBJ2-1
CASSPGQGVGETQYF | TGTGCCAGCAGTCCCGGACAGGGGGTAGGAGAGACCCAGTACTTC | TRBV11-2 | . | TRBD1 | 15 | TRBJ2-5
CASRSPGLAKPNEQFF | TGTGCCAGCAGGAGCCCGGGACTAGCAAAGCCAAATGAGCAGTTCTTC | TRBV2 | . | TRBD2 | 16 | TRBJ2-1
CASSVGTVGKLFF | TGTGCCAGCAGTGTAGGGACGGTGGGAAAACTGTTTTTT | TRBV2 | . | . | 13 | TRBJ1-4
CASSLGGAEQYF | TGCGCCAGCAGCTTGGGGGGGGCCGAGCAGTACTTC | TRBV5-1 | . | . | 12 | TRBJ2-7
CASSQGGFGANVLTF | TGCGCCAGCAGCCAAGGCGGTTTCGGGGCCAACGTCCTGACTTTC | TRBV4-3 | . | . | 15 | TRBJ2-6
CASSLAFGGGTDTQYF | TGTGCCAGCAGTTTGGCCTTTGGCGGGGGCACAGATACGCAGTATTTT | TRBV28 | . | . | 16 | TRBJ2-3
CASSEGGQNFSYEQYF | TGTGCCAGCAGTGAAGGGGGACAGAATTTCTCCTACGAGCAGTACTTC | TRBV6-1 | . | TRBD1 | 16 | TRBJ2-7
CASSLEGRQPQHF | TGTGCCAGCAGCCTTGAAGGCAGGCAGCCCCAGCATTTT | TRBV5-5 | . | . | 13 | TRBJ1-5
CASRPRTRSEETQYF | TGTGCCAGCAGACCCAGGACTAGGAGTGAAGAGACCCAGTACTTC | TRBV6-5 | . | TRBD2 | 15 | TRBJ2-5
CASSPRTGGSYEQYF | TGCGCCAGCAGCCCGAGGACAGGGGGCTCCTACGAGCAGTACTTC | TRBV5-1 | . | TRBD1 | 15 | TRBJ2-7
CASSPREWVGRGPYEQYF | TGTGCCAGCAGCCCAAGGGAGTGGGTAGGCAGGGGCCCATACGAGCAGTACTTC | TRBV3-1/TRBV3-2 | . | . | 18 | TRBJ2-7
CASSVGGHQETQYF | TGTGCCAGCAGCGTAGGTGGACACCAAGAGACCCAGTACTTC | TRBV9 | . | . | 14 | TRBJ2-5
CASSQIGWGQGSSGANVLTF | TGTGCCAGCAGCCAAATAGGTTGGGGACAGGGGAGCTCTGGGGCCAACGTCCTGACTTTC | TRBV4-2 | . | TRBD1 | 20 | TRBJ2-6
CAWHLQGAQGTEAFF | TGTGCCTGGCATTTACAGGGGGCGCAGGGCACTGAAGCTTTCTTT | TRBV30 | . | TRBD1 | 15 | TRBJ1-1
CASSSGMNTEAFF | TGTGCCAGCAGCTCAGGGATGAACACTGAAGCTTTCTTT | TRBV5-6 | . | . | 13 | TRBJ1-1
CASSHRQGDEKLFF | TGTGCCAGCAGCCACCGACAGGGAGATGAAAAACTGTTTTTT | TRBV7-2 | . | TRBD1 | 14 | TRBJ1-4
CASSLGWGSTEAFF | TGCGCCAGCAGCTTGGGATGGGGGAGCACTGAAGCTTTCTTT | TRBV5-1 | few | . | 14 | TRBJ1-1
CASSPSQGNTEAFF | TGTGCCAGCTCACCGTCACAGGGAAACACTGAAGCTTTCTTT | TRBV18 | . | . | 14 | TRBJ1-1